These 4 T cell receptor beta chains came from one sample sequenced in a study of blood T cells in healthy people across ages. Primers used in a second PCR of about 6 to 11 cycles were a sample-barcoded 5' primer and a J-beta primer mix. Each CDR3 protein gets one entry after TCRdb re-called the 5' RACE reads with MiXCR. The sample has around 1,800,000 distinct CDR3 sequences, about 39% seen once. The sample comprised blood. The receptor source for this set is a human donor in good health.

The count of this clonotype is one. Being one base from a much bigger clone, this may be a read error. This chain joins TRBV29-1 and TRBJ2-3, with D possibly being TRBD2 (6 bases). This CDR3 spans 14 amino acids. The germline V gene encodes CDR1 SQVTM and CDR2 ANQGSEA. Between the trimmed V and J ends, which lost 4 bases and 2 bases, there was a span of 13 bases. CDR3 protein: CSVVWDSNTDTQYF. The CDR3 DNA sequence: TGCAGCGTTGTCTGGGACTCAAACACAGATACGCAGTATTTT.

This clonotype has a handful of counts. The CDR3 DNA follows: TGTGCCAGCAGTTTCCGCCCCATCTGGAGGGGAAACTATGGCTACACCTTC. It yields the protein CASSFRPIWRGNYGYTF. The V gene is TRBV12-3 or TRBV12-4, the J gene TRBJ1-2; tentatively, D is TRBD1 (5 bases). This CDR3 comprises 17 residues. Trimming pared 3 bases from V and 2 bases from J, leaving 19 bases between.

The CDR3 sequence: CASSEPTKGVDYEQYF. The DNA for the CDR3 is TGTGCCAGCAGTGAACCCACAAAGGGGGTTGACTACGAGCAGTACTTC. V and J are TRBV2 and TRBJ2-7, with D maybe TRBD1 (6 bases). Germline V gene data show CDR1 as SNHLY and CDR2 as FYNNEI. Trimming took 2 bases from V and 3 from J, leaving 17 bases between them. The CDR3 runs 16 residues.

In this sample, this clonotype turned up a few times. The gene calls are TRBV6-2 or TRBV6-3 and TRBJ2-3; 10 nucleotides agree with TRBD2. V was pared by 6 bases and J by 0 bases, with 21 bases of the junction left unmatched. This CDR3 spans 21 amino acids. CDR1 and CDR2 (germline): MNHEY, SVGEGT. The chain's CDR3 is CASSYPTKRGGNSLSTDTQYF. The CDR3 bases are TGTGCCAGCAGCTACCCCACCAAGCGGGGGGGGAACTCCTTAAGCACAGATACGCAGTATTTT.